Listed below are T cell receptor beta chains from one sample, sequenced in a study of T cells in Graves' hyperthyroidism and ophthalmopathy. TCRdb passed the multiplex PCR reads through MiXCR, listing each CDR3 protein once. The sample gives hundreds of thousands of distinct CDR3 sequences, about 14% of which show up once; about 12% is in the top ten. Sequencing was performed on blood. The origin of the receptors is a woman aged 45-59 years with Graves' ophthalmopathy. Each CDR3 is given with its conserved first and last residue. The order of the fields is J gene, clone size, V gene, D gene, CDR3 protein, CDR3 DNA. A D gene is named only where the DNA matches it firmly. A row's size may be missing; if present it is once, few, many or a size class.

TRBJ1-6	many	TRBV12-3/TRBV12-4	-	CASSTSRGSNSPLHF	TGTGCCAGCAGTACGTCCCGGGGATCTAATTCACCCCTCCACTTT
TRBJ2-1	few	TRBV10-3	TRBD1	CAISDGQGNNEQFF	TGTGCCATCAGTGATGGACAGGGTAACAATGAGCAGTTCTTC
TRBJ2-6	few	TRBV19	-	CASSIEGEALSGANVLTF	TGTGCCAGTAGCATAGAGGGGGAGGCGCTCTCTGGGGCCAACGTCCTGACTTTC
TRBJ1-2	-	TRBV9	-	CASSVAGGYGYTF	TGTGCCAGCAGCGTAGCCGGGGGCTATGGCTACACCTTC
TRBJ2-3	-	TRBV6-1	TRBD1	CASTRDRVVTQYF	TGTGCCAGCACTCGTGACAGGGTCGTTACGCAGTATTTT
TRBJ2-3	many	TRBV20-1	TRBD2	CSARAGGLSDTQYF	TGCAGTGCTAGAGCGGGAGGGCTCTCAGATACGCAGTATTTT
TRBJ2-7	few	TRBV12-3/TRBV12-4	-	CASSSLPSPGHLYEQYF	TGTGCCAGCAGTTCTCTTCCCTCTCCGGGACACCTCTACGAGCAGTACTTC
TRBJ1-1	few	TRBV9	-	CASSVKGTLGNTEAFF	TGTGCCAGCAGCGTAAAAGGGACATTGGGGAATACTGAAGCTTTCTTT
TRBJ2-5	many	TRBV28	TRBD2	CASSRDPGLAGQETQYF	TGTGCCAGCAGCCGAGACCCGGGACTAGCGGGACAAGAGACCCAGTACTTC
TRBJ2-5	-	TRBV7-2	TRBD2	CASSLTSGTGETQYF	TGTGCCAGCAGCCTGACTAGCGGGACTGGAGAGACCCAGTACTTC
TRBJ1-2	many	TRBV5-6	-	CASSLDPGEAYGYTF	TGTGCCAGCAGCTTGGACCCAGGGGAGGCTTATGGCTACACCTTC
TRBJ2-6	-	TRBV18	-	CASSGETGNVLTF	TGTGCCAGCTCAGGAGAGACAGGTAACGTCCTGACTTTC
TRBJ2-1	few	TRBV5-1	TRBD1	CASSLYYEPGTDYNEQFF	TGCGCCAGCAGCTTGTATTACGAGCCTGGGACAGACTACAATGAGCAGTTCTTC
TRBJ1-6	-	TRBV20-1	-	CSAPEGPWGYNSPLHF	TGCAGTGCCCCGGAGGGGCCCTGGGGCTATAATTCACCCCTCCACTTT
TRBJ2-1	many	TRBV3-1	-	CASSQPSKGDEQFF	TGTGCCAGCAGCCAACCCTCGAAGGGCGATGAGCAGTTCTTC
TRBJ1-3	few	TRBV28	-	CASSLGLYSGNTIYF	TGTGCCAGCAGTTTAGGCCTTTACTCTGGAAACACCATATATTTT
TRBJ2-7	many	TRBV28	-	CASNRAGTIYEQYF	TGTGCCAGCAACAGGGCCGGGACAATATACGAGCAGTACTTC